This T cell receptor beta chain was observed in a study of T-cell memory formation after mild COVID-19. Study outcomes and limitations: In second-wave clones peaking day 37, SARS-CoV-2 specificity remained unconfirmed.

This clonotype was recorded a few times. Its antigen remains unknown. CDR1 is SGDLS, CDR2 YYNGEE, per germline. V was shortened by 2 bases and J by 4 bases, with 12 bases between the two germline ends. This CDR3 contains 14 residues. Constant-segment primers served in 5'RACE that generated TCR alpha and TCR beta cDNA libraries bearing sample barcodes and UMIs. One entry per CDR3 protein results from TCRdb running MiXCR on the 5' RACE reads. There are about 350,000 distinct CDR3 sequences in the sample; approximately 13% occur only once, and 22% lies in the top ten. Sequenced material: PBMCs or a T cell subset sorted from them (not recorded which). The rearrangement uses TRBV9 and TRBJ2-5; D is perhaps TRBD2 (6 bases). This TCR was recovered from a man between 18 and 35 years old who had mild COVID-19 (a few samples of this study predate the infection). Cell type and time point are not known. Written as DNA, the CDR3 is TGTGCCAGCAGCGTTGGGTCCGGGGGAGAGACCCAGTACTTC. This codes for CASSVGSGGETQYF.